What follows describes a single T cell receptor beta chain. The target antigen is unknown. This sample is part of a study of CD8+ T cells in alopecia areata. The study, taken as a whole, reports: Lesional scalp, notably in alopecia totalis/universalis, had clonality above that of normal scalp.

cDNA prepared by RNA extraction and subsequent reverse transcription served as the template for sequencing. This table comes from immunoSEQ multiplex PCR, and its TCRdb copy is limited to in-frame clones, with some not included. The sample contains about 98,000 clones, 35% to 45% of which appear only once. Trimming pared 9 bases from V and 7 bases from J, leaving 19 bases between. Germline-derived CDR1 and CDR2 are SNHLY and FYNNEI. The CDR3 runs 14 residues. The rearrangement uses TRBV2 and TRBJ2-1; D perhaps matches TRBD2 (5 bases). The sequence came from a human donor with alopecia areata. Specimen: CD4+ T cells sorted from blood. The CDR3 bases are TGTGCCAGTAAAAAAGGGAGAGAGTCAAATGAGCAGTTCTTC. Residues: CASKKGRESNEQFF.